One and the same sample provided the 16 T cell receptor beta chains below, sequenced in a study of T cells in Graves' hyperthyroidism and ophthalmopathy. RNA transcripts gave rise to amplified TCR beta CDR3 regions. The primer set for the first-round RT-PCR of the TCR CDR3 was HTBI. TCRdb ran MiXCR on the multiplex PCR reads and lists one entry per CDR3 protein. The sample lists roughly 240,000 distinct CDR3 sequences; 24% were seen once. The sequenced sample was blood. These receptors were obtained from a woman aged 40 to 50 with Graves' ophthalmopathy.

This clonotype has at least ten counts. V gene TRBV6-2 or TRBV6-3 combines with J gene TRBJ2-2, with D uncertain. CDR3 length equals 13 residues. Germline-derived CDR1 and CDR2 are MNHEY and SVGEGT. V lost 0 bases to trimming and J lost 4 bases, with 3 bases between them. The CDR3 DNA is TGTGCCAGCAGTTACTCCAGCACCGGGGAGCTGTTTTTT. As protein: CASSYSSTGELFF.

The table lists this clonotype with many counts. The J gene is TRBJ1-2, the V gene TRBV20-1; 8 positions match TRBD1. Germline V gives CDR1 DFQATT, CDR2 SNEGSKA (reference sequence). J gave up 2 bases and V 5 bases, and 4 bases lay outside the gene matches. This CDR3 contains 13 residues. CDR3 nucleotide sequence: TGCAGTGCTCGGGACAGGATGAACTATGGCTACACCTTC. Translation: CSARDRMNYGYTF.

The sample holds many counts of this clonotype. Just one base apart from a much larger clone, this may be a read error. This chain uses TRBV2 with TRBJ2-7; 13 bases match TRBD2. The CDR3 spans 14 residues. The germline V gene encodes CDR1 SNHLY and CDR2 FYNNEI. Here the CDR3 DNA reads TGTGCCAGCAGACTAGCGGGAGGGCAATACGAGCAGCACTTC. Amino acid sequence: CASRLAGGQYEQHF.

This clonotype was detected many times. This rearrangement joins TRBV27 to TRBJ2-7; possibly TRBD2 for D (6 bases). Germline-derived CDR1 and CDR2 are MNHEY and SMNVEV (reference sequence). V was trimmed by 8 bases and J by 6 bases, leaving 20 bases between them. The CDR3 length is 14 residues. The CDR3 loop is CASGSSAISGEQYF. The CDR3 DNA is TGTGCCAGCGGTTCTAGCGCCATTTCCGGCGAGCAGTACTTC.

This clonotype has at least ten counts. This chain uses TRBV28 with TRBJ2-6; D remains ambiguous. Germline V CDR1 and CDR2: MDHEN, SYDVKM. This CDR3 region has 16 residues. V gave up 2 bases and J gave up 3 bases, with 11 bases separating them. CDR3 in amino acids: CASSLNLLVGANVLTF. CDR3 in DNA: TGTGCCAGCAGTTTAAACCTCCTTGTTGGGGCCAACGTCCTGACTTTC.

This clonotype was counted ten times or more. Here the CDR3 reads CASSWTVGQPQHF. The CDR3 nucleotides read TGTGCCAGCAGTTGGACAGTAGGACAGCCCCAGCATTTT. The chain is built from TRBV2 and TRBJ1-5; maybe TRBD1 (6 bases). Germline CDR1 SNHLY, CDR2 FYNNEI. This CDR3 has 13 amino acids. V was cut by 5 bases and J by 7 bases, with 12 bases left in between. The full variable domain, its missing parts supplied by reference TRBV2 and TRBJ1-5, is EPEVTQTPSHQVTQMGQEVILRCVPISNHLYFYWYRQILGQKVEFLVSFYNNEISEKSEIFDDQFSVERPDGSNFTLKIRSTKLEDSAMYFCASSWTVGQPQHFGDGTRLSIL.

The rearrangement joins TRBV6-2 or TRBV6-3 to TRBJ2-7; 8 bases map to TRBD2. CDR3 length: 19 amino acids. Germline trimming cut 5 bases from V and 0 bases from J; bases unmatched to any gene: 18. Germline V gives CDR1 MNHEY, CDR2 SVGEGT. The CDR3 DNA reads TGTGCCAGCAGTCACACAGGGACAAGCGGGAGTGCCAGCTCCTACGAGCAGTACTTC. This gives the protein CASSHTGTSGSASSYEQYF.

In this sample, this clonotype turned up many times. The rearrangement uses TRBV6-1 and TRBJ2-6, with unresolved D. The V end was cut by 4 bases, the J end by 1 base, with 8 bases between. The CDR3 covers 15 residues. CDR1 MNHNS and CDR2 SASEGT come from the germline V gene. The DNA of the CDR3 is TGTGCCAGCAGTGCCGAAAGGTCTGGGGCCAACGTCCTGACTTTC. This encodes CASSAERSGANVLTF.

The chain combines TRBV12-3 or TRBV12-4 with TRBJ1-2, with TRBD1 identical over 11 bases. The trim removed 3 bases at V and 4 bases at J, leaving 7 bases unmatched. CDR3 length: 16 residues. CDR3 nucleotide sequence: TGTGCCAGCAGTTTGGCCGGGACAGGGGGGACCTATGGCTACACCTTC. This sequence encodes CASSLAGTGGTYGYTF.

In its sample, this clonotype was seen many times. The V call is TRBV2, the J call TRBJ1-5, with D possibly TRBD1 on 6 matching bases. CDR1 is SNHLY and CDR2 is FYNNEI in the germline V gene. Between the trimmed V and J ends, which lost 2 bases and 1 base, there was a span of 12 bases. The CDR3 has 16 residues. The CDR3: CASSERGGSSNQPQHF. In DNA, the CDR3 is TGTGCCAGCAGTGAAAGGGGGGGAAGCAGCAATCAGCCCCAGCATTTT.

Of note for this clonotype: This may stem from a read error, because a much larger clone lies one nucleotide away. The chain carries TRBV30 and TRBJ2-7; 9 nucleotides align to TRBD1. This CDR3 is 13 amino acids long. Germline CDR1 and CDR2: GTSNPN and SVGIG (reference sequence). The CDR3 DNA is TGTGCCTGGAGGGGACAGGGCTCCTACGAGCAGCACTTC. Translation gives CAWRGQGSYEQHF.

The rearrangement links TRBV5-1 to TRBJ2-7; 9 positions match TRBD1. The CDR3 covers 15 residues. The V segment lost 1 base and the J segment 0 bases; nucleotides outside the gene matches: 2. Germline assignment: CDR1 SGHRS and CDR2 YFSETQ. Written as DNA, the CDR3 is TGCGCCAGCAGCTTGTTACAGGGGGCCTCCTACGAGCAGTACTTC. Protein product: CASSLLQGASYEQYF.

This chain uses TRBV2 with TRBJ1-5, with a weak D call TRBD1 (6 bases). The V gene lost 10 bases and the J gene lost 3 bases, with 13 bases spanning the gap. This CDR3 is built from 13 residues. The germline gives CDR1 SNHLY, CDR2 FYNNEI. In nucleotides, the CDR3 is TGTGCCACCAACAGGGATGACAATCAGCCCCAGCATTTT. Translating it yields CATNRDDNQPQHF.

This clonotype was detected many times. This chain connects TRBV12-3 or TRBV12-4 to TRBJ2-5; 7 bases are a match to TRBD1. The CDR3 runs to 17 residues. J gave up 2 bases and V 5 bases, and 14 bases lay outside the gene matches. CDR3 nucleotides: TGTGCCAGCAGTCAAACACCGCCTGGGACAGAACAAGAGACCCAGTACTTC. As protein: CASSQTPPGTEQETQYF.

The rearrangement links TRBV7-9 to TRBJ2-5; D is undetermined. In germline, CDR1 is SEHNR, CDR2 FQNEAQ (reference sequence). Between the trimmed V and J ends, which lost 2 bases and 1 base, there was a span of 8 bases. The CDR3 runs to 14 residues. The CDR3 loop reads CASSLTDSQETQYF. The DNA for the CDR3 is TGTGCCAGCAGCTTAACGGATTCCCAAGAGACCCAGTACTTC.

At least ten counts were recorded for this clonotype. The chain recombines TRBV12-3 or TRBV12-4 with TRBJ2-4, with 13 bases that match TRBD2. V gave up 7 bases and J gave up 1 base; unmatched junction bases: 10. The CDR3 runs to 18 residues. This chain's CDR3 is CASTDGLAGAYAKNIQYF. DNA for the CDR3: TGTGCCAGCACCGATGGACTAGCGGGAGCGTACGCCAAAAACATTCAGTACTTC.